This T cell receptor beta chain stems from a study of beta chain features in type 1 diabetes (dated by TCRdb to 2016 to 2019). Some background on the complete study: Mean age, gender distribution, total cell number and subset yield did not differ between patients and healthy donors. In the study, recently diagnosed type 1 diabetes patients and matched healthy donors were compared on the TCRB repertoires of their sorted circulating CD4+ T cell subsets. A total of some 100,000,000 sorted cells were examined across all samples, and a strong correlation was observed between cell number per subset and RNA yield. Regulatory and stem cell-like memory subsets were isolated from only 8 patients and about eight healthy donors, whereas naive and central memory subsets came from all 28 donors. The study at large found these results: In all four CD4+ subsets, TCRB CDR3 length was moderately but significantly shorter in type 1 diabetes patients. Naive, central memory and regulatory TCRB repertoires appeared to be more alike among patients than among healthy donors. Shorter templates might have been favored by PCR, but patient and control samples were amplified and corrected together, so both groups would have been affected equally by any skew. Patients with type 1 diabetes made fewer insertions and deleted more nucleotides at VDJ recombination sites, implying thymic rearrangement abnormalities. Because the HLA sub-analyses included only small numbers of individuals, any influence of HLA type on TCRB rearrangement was left unresolved. Because cDNA was sequenced instead of genomic DNA, highly expressing activated cells could be over-represented, though the groups showed no difference in activation or CD3 levels.

Each donor gave one peripheral blood draw, approximately 120 mL on average, collected into heparinised tubes. A BD FACSAria II and a panel including CD45RO, CCR7, CD25, CD127, CD95 and CD27 were used to sort naive, central memory, regulatory and stem cell-like memory CD4+ T cells. A purity above 95% was achieved for all sorted populations. PBMCs were separated immediately by Lymphoprep density gradient centrifugation and were stained directly, without being cultured. So that batch effects would be minimized, each experiment stained and sorted samples in pairs, pairing one healthy donor with one patient. The entire amount of isolated RNA was reverse transcribed using the High Capacity cDNA Reverse Transcription Kit, so the sequenced TCRB transcripts were expressed ones. Deep immunoSEQ sequencing was performed on naive, central memory and regulatory T cell samples, with an average of around 3.5 million total reads per sample. After sorted cells were lysed in RLT buffer, RNA was extracted with DNase-treated RNeasy Micro or Mini kits, with the choice depending on cell number. Each cell subset was processed separately to prevent cross-contamination, with patient and healthy donor samples processed together. Using the immunoSEQ multiplex PCR, TCRB sequences were amplified from cDNA into 87-bp fragments spanning the CDR3 region. Amplicons were sequenced on the Illumina HiSeq platform. Per the source publication's procedure: PCR bias was computationally corrected using synthetic template baselines, reads within Hamming distance 2 were collapsed, and singletons that could not be merged were discarded. Reads were aligned against IMGT so that V, D and J genes, CDR3 length and insertions or deletions at six rearrangement sites could be assigned. Within each subset, clonotype counts were normalized to sorted cell number, after which true diversity and Gini coefficients were computed with the tcR R package. Repertoire sharing was quantified using the overlap coefficient calculated on TCRB nucleotide sequences. Imported from immuneACCESS, the table was reduced by TCRdb to in-frame sequences with V and J called. These copies leave out some clones; in studies compared against another copy, an unresolved V gene accounts for under half, and the cause of the remainder is not known. V and J calls plus clone size are reproduced from that table; the DNA served to infer D and trimming. The sample table records under 250,000 clones; 11% of these occur just once. 1% to 1.5% of the sample is held by the ten biggest clonotypes.

As to this clone: Its recognized antigen is unknown. Qualities for individual bases were not recorded, and no much larger clone is one base off.

At the junction V is shortened by 3 bases and J by 5 bases, with 13 bases in between. From the germline V gene (reference sequence), CDR1 is MNHEY and CDR2 is SMNVEV. The cysteine opens and the phenylalanine closes a CDR3 of 14 amino acids. CDR3 DNA is the only sequence kept; it has 42 bases, read in frame from the first base. Sequencing was performed on central memory CD4+ T cells from blood. The V and J genes are TRBV27 and TRBJ2-5; no confident D gene assignment can be made. The sequence came from a man between 18 and 29 years old in good health. In nucleotide form, the sequence is TGTGCCAGCAGTTTTGGCAGCCTTGGGGAGACCCAGTACTTC. Translation gives CASSFGSLGETQYF.